This T cell receptor (beta chain) was retrieved from a study of blood T cell repertoires in COVID-19. Across the whole study: The study counted Cohort 3 donors as recovered given two negative PCRs, clearance, or symptom resolution. Acute-phase and convalescent COVID-19 samples originated in the United States, Italy and Spain. The cDNA or gDNA used as material had been derived from T cells, B-cell-depleted T cells, or PBMCs.

This clone was picked up one time. Cohorts were based on clinical histories the participants reported. Produced via immunoSEQ multiplex PCR; TCRdb's table is partial and in-frame only. The sample has approximately 190,000 clones; around 83% are singletons. Germline-derived CDR1 and CDR2 are ENHRY and SYGVKD. Trimming cost V 10 bases and J 0 bases; bases outside gene matches: 6. This CDR3 is built from 14 residues. The gene calls are TRBV10-3 and TRBJ2-7; 10 nucleotides line up with TRBD2. The receptor's source is a woman in her thirties or forties in a cohort exposed to, infected with or recovered from COVID-19 (not recorded which). The sequenced material came from PBMCs or T cells enriched from blood (not recorded which). In nucleotides, the CDR3 is TGTGCCAGCCGACTAGCGGGCCTCTCCTACGAGCAGTACTTC. Residues: CASRLAGLSYEQYF.